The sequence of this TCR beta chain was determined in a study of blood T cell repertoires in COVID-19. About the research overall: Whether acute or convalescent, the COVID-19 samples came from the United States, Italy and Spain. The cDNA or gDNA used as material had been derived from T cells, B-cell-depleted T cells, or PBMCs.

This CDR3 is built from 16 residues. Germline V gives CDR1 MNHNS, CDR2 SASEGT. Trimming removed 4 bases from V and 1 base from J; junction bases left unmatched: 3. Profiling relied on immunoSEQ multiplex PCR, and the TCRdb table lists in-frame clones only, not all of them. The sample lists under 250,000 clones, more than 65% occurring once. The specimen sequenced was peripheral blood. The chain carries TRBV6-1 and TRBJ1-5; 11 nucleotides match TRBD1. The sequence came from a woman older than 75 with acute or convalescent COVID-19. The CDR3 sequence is CASSAGQGASNQPQHF. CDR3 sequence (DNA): TGTGCCAGCAGTGCCGGACAGGGGGCCAGCAATCAGCCCCAGCATTTT.